Listed below are T cell receptor beta chains from one sample, sequenced in a study of cytomegalovirus exposure and HLA in healthy donors. Here immunoSEQ multiplex PCR was the method, and the copy in TCRdb shows in-frame clones only, minus some. The sample has roughly 130,000 clones; around 82% are singletons. The sample consisted of PBMCs. These receptors were taken from a boy younger than 18 in good health and CMV-seronegative. Each CDR3 is given without its conserved first and last residue. Expanded clones get a size class; other rows say once, few or many, or leave the size out.

V gene | clone size | CDR3 protein
TRBV2 | - | ASSGAGVYGTQY
TRBV27 | - | ASSLFGGQGYEQY
TRBV5-4 | - | ASSSGGDGRGEQF
TRBV27 | - | ASSLFAPGQGSTEAF
TRBV9 | - | ASSAPSPGQETQY
TRBV7-3 | - | ASSPQVGYGYT
TRBV7-6 | - | ASSDGGANLKETQY
TRBV27 | - | ASSLSPWGVEQF
TRBV6-4 | - | ASTRTGPFLGGYT
TRBV7-9 | - | ASSLGGLAGAIYGYT
TRBV9 | few | ASSAGQPNEKLF
TRBV10-3 | - | AISESSNSPLH
TRBV11-2 | - | ASSPRGRGAWNTEAF
TRBV7-2 | - | ASSLSGGSNEQY
TRBV12-5 | - | ASGSFLETGFTEAF
TRBV7-8 | few | ASSLAGTSGTDTQY
TRBV4-3 | - | ASRRSGDYGYT
TRBV27 | - | ASHSLGVGETQY
TRBV5-1 | few | ASSAGRATEAF
TRBV27 | - | ASTTDFAANTGELF
TRBV7-2 | - | ASSLGGGTALFNEQF
TRBV5-4 | - | ASSLTGTGGAKQY
TRBV27 | - | ASSALPGGASETQY
TRBV29-1 | - | SVGGGYT
TRBV9 | - | ASNKGWRPDEQF
TRBV11-2 | - | ASSSGGDRGNREQY